This T cell receptor beta chain was identified in a study of T-cell memory formation after mild COVID-19. MiXCR, run by TCRdb on the 5' RACE reads, gives a single entry per CDR3 protein. Here the sample spans about 560,000 distinct CDR3 sequences, 15% to 20% being singletons. The TCR sequence derives from an adult woman who had mild COVID-19 (a few samples of this study predate the infection). Cell type and time point are not known. Sequencing was performed on PBMCs or a T cell subset sorted from them (not recorded which).

Written as DNA, the CDR3 is TGTGCCAGCGGGCAGTATAATTCACCCCTCCACTTT. This codes for CASGQYNSPLHF. This chain links TRBV7-3 with TRBJ1-6; no reliable D call. Trimming pared 8 bases from V and 4 bases from J, leaving 6 bases between. The CDR3 covers 12 residues. CDR1 and CDR2 from the germline V gene are SGHTA and FQGTGA.